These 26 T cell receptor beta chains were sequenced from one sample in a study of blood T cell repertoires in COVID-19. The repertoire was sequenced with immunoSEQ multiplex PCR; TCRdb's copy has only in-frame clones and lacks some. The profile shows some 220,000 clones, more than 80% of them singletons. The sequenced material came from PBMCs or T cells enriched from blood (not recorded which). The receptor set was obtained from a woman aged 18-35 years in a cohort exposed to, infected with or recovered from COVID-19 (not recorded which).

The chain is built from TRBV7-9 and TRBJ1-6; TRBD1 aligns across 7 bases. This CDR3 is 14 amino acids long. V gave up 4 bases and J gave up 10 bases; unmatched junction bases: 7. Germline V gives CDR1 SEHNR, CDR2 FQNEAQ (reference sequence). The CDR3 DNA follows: TGTGCCAGCAGCTCACGACAGGGAGACTCACCCCTCCACTTT. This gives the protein CASSSRQGDSPLHF.

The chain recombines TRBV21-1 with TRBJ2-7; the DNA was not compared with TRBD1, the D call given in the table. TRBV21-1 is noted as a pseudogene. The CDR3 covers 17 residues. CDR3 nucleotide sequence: TGTGCCAGCAGCAAAGGACAGGGGTTCTCGATCCCCTACGAGCAGTACTTC. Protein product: CASSKGQGFSIPYEQYF.

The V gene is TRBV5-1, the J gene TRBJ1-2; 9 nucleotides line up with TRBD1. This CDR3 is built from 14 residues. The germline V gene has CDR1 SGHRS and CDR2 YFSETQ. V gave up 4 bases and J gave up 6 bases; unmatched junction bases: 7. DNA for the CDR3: TGCGCCAGCAGCCCGGGGGACAGGGCGGATGGCTACACCTTC. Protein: CASSPGDRADGYTF.

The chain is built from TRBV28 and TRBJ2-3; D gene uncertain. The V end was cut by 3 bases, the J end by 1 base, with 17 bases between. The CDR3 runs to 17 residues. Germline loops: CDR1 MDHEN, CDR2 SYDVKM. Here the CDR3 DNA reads TGTGCCAGCAGTTTTCGCACCTACCTCTCACGCACAGATACGCAGTATTTT. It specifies CASSFRTYLSRTDTQYF.

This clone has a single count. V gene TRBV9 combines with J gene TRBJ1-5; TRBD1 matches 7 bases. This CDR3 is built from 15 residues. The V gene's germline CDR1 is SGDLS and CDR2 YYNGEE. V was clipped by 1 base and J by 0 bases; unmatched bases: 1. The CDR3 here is CASSVTGDSNQPQHF. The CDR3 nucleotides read TGTGCCAGCAGCGTAACAGGGGATAGCAATCAGCCCCAGCATTTT.

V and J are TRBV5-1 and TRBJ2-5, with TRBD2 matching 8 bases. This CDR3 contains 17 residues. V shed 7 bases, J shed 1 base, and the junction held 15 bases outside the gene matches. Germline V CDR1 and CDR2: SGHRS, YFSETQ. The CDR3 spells CASAIPVRSGAQETQYF. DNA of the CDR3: TGCGCCAGCGCCATCCCGGTCCGTAGCGGGGCCCAAGAGACCCAGTACTTC.

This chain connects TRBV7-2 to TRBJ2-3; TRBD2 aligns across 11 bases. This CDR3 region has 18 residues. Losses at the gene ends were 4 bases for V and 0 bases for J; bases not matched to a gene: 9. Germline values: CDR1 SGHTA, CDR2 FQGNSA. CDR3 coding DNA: TGTGCCAGCAGCTCCACAAGGACTAGCGGGCGCAGCACAGATACGCAGTATTTT. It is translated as CASSSTRTSGRSTDTQYF.

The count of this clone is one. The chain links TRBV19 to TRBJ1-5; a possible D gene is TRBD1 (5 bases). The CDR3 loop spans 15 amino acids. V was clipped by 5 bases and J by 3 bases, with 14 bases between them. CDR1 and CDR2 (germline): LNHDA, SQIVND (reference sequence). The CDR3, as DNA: TGTGCCAGTAGTTCACCTCGTGGGGCCAATCAGCCCCAGCATTTT. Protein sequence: CASSSPRGANQPQHF. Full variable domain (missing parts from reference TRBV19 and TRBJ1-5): DGGITQSPKYLFRKEGQNVTLSCEQNLNHDAMYWYRQDPGQGLRLIYYSQIVNDFQKGDIAEGYSVSREKKESFPLTVTSAQKNPTAFYLCASSSPRGANQPQHFGDGTRLSIL.

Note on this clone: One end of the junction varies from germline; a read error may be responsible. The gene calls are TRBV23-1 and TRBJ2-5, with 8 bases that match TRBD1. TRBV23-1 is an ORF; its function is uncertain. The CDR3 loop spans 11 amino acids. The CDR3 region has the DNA TGCGCCAGCAGTACCCCCAGGACAGGGCACTTC. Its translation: CASSTPRTGHF.

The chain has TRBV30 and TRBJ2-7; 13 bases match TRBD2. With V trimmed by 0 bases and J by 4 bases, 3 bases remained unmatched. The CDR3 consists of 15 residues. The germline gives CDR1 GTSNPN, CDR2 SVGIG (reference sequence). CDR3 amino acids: CAWSVSTSGRYEQYF. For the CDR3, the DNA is TGTGCCTGGAGTGTTTCGACTAGCGGGAGGTACGAGCAGTACTTC.

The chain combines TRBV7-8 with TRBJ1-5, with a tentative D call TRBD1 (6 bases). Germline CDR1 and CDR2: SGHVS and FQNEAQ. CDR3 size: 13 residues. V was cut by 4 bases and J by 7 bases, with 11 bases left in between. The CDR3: CASSSQGSQPQHF. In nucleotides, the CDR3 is TGTGCCAGCAGCTCACAGGGAAGCCAGCCCCAGCATTTT.

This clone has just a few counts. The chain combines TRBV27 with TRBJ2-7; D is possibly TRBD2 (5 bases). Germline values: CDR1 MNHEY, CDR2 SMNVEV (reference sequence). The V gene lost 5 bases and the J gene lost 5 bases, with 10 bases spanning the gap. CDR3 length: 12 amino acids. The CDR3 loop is CASSAGLDEQYF. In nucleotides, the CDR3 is TGTGCCAGCAGTGCTGGACTGGACGAGCAGTACTTC.

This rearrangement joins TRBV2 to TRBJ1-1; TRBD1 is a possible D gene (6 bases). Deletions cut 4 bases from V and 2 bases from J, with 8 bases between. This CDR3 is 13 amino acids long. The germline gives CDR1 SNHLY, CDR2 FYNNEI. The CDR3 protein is CASSAGANTEAFF. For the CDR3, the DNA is TGTGCCAGCAGTGCAGGGGCAAACACTGAAGCTTTCTTT.

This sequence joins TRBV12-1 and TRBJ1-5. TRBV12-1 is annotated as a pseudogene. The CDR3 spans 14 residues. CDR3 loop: CASSPNGGNQPQHF. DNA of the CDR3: TGTGCCAGCAGCCCCAACGGGGGCAATCAGCCCCAGCATTTT.

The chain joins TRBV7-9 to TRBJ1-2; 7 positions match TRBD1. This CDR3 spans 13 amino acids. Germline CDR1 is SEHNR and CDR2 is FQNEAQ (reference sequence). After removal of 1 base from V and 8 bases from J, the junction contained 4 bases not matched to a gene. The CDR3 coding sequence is TGTGCCAGCAGCTTAGACAGGGGTAGCGGCTACACCTTC. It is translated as CASSLDRGSGYTF.

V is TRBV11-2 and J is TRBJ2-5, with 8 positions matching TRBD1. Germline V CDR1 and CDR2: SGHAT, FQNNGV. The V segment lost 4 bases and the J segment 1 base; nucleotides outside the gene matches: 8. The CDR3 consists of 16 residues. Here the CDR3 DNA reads TGTGCCAGCAGCTCCGGACAGGGACCGCTCCAAGAGACCCAGTACTTC. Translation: CASSSGQGPLQETQYF.

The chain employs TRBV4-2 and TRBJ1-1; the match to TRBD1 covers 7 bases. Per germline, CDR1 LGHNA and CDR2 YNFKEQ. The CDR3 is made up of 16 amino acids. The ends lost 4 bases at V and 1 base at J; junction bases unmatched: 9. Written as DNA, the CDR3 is TGTGCCAGCAGCCCGATAGGGGGCAGGACGAACACTGAAGCTTTCTTT. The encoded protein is CASSPIGGRTNTEAFF.

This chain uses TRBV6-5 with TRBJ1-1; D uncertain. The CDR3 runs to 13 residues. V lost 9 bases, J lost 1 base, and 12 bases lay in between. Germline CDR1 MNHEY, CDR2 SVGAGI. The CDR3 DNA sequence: TGTGCCAGTAAACAGAGATCGAACACTGAAGCTTTCTTT. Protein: CASKQRSNTEAFF.

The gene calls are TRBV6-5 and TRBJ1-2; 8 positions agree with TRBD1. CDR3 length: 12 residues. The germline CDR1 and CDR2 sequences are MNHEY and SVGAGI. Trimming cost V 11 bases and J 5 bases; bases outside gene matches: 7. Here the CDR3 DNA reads TGTGCCGGGAAGGGACAGGAATATGGCTACACCTTC. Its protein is CAGKGQEYGYTF.

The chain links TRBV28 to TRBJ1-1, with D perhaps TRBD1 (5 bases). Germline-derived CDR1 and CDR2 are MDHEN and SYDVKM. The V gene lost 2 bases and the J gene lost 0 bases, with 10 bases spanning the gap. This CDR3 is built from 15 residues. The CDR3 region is CASSLGAGMNTEAFF. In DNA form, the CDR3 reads TGTGCCAGCAGTTTAGGGGCAGGGATGAACACTGAAGCTTTCTTT.

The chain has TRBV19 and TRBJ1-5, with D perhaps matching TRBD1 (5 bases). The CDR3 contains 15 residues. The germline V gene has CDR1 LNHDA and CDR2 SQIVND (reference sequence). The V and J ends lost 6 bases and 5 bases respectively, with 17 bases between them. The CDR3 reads CASSGGRPRDQPQHF. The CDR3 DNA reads TGTGCCAGTAGCGGTGGACGGCCCAGGGATCAGCCCCAGCATTTT.

This CDR3 is CASKSVPGEDWRGYTF. The CDR3 DNA is TGTGCCAGCAAATCTGTTCCTGGAGAGGACTGGAGGGGCTACACCTTC. J is TRBJ1-2 and V is TRBV28; D is undetermined. Germline-derived CDR1 and CDR2 are MDHEN and SYDVKM. The ends were cut back, 7 bases at V and 8 bases at J, with 26 bases in the middle. CDR3 length equals 16 residues.

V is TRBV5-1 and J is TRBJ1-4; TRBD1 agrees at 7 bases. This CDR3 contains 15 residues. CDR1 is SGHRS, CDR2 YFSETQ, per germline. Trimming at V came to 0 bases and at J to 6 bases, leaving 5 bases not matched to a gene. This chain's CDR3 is CASSLETGTHEKLFF. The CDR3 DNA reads TGCGCCAGCAGCTTGGAGACAGGGACCCATGAAAAACTGTTTTTT.

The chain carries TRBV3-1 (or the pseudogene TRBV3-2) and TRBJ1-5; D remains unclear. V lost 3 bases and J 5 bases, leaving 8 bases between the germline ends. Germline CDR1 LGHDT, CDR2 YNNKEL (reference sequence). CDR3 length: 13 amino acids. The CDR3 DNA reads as TGTGCCAGCAGCCAGTCCGGGGATCAGCCCCAGCATTTT. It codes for CASSQSGDQPQHF.

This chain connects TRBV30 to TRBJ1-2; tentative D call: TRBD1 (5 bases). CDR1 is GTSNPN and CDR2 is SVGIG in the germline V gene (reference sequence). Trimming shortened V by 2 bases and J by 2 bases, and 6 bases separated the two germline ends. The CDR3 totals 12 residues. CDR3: CAWSRQNYGYTF. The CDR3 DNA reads TGTGCCTGGAGTCGACAGAACTATGGCTACACCTTC.

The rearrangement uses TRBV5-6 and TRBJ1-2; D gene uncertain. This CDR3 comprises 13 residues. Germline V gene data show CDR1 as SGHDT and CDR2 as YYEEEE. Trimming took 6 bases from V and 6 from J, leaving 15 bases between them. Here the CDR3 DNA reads TGTGCCAGCAACCTAAGAGGGCAGGATGGCTACACCTTC. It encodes CASNLRGQDGYTF.